This T cell receptor beta chain is from a study of T cell responses to AZD1222 COVID-19 vaccine. V was trimmed by 1 base and J by 2 bases, leaving 15 bases between them. CDR3 length equals 17 residues. Germline V gene data show CDR1 as SGHTA and CDR2 as FQGNSA. Turning to this clone: Antigen: not known.

The repertoire was sequenced with immunoSEQ multiplex PCR; TCRdb's copy has only in-frame clones and lacks some. The top ten clones hold 4% to 6% of a sample with around 160,000 clones, around 91% of them seen once. Study findings and constraints: Baseline seropositivity characterized only six AZD1222 recipients.

Here the sequenced sample was peripheral blood, taken on day 0 of AZD1222 vaccination. The TCR was taken from an adult in good health. This chain joins TRBV7-2 and TRBJ1-3, with D unclear. The chain's CDR3 is CASSLGPLLVTGNTIYF. CDR3 nucleotide sequence: TGTGCCAGCAGCTTAGGCCCCCTCCTGGTAACTGGAAACACCATATATTTT. Complete variable domain (other parts from reference TRBV7-2 and TRBJ1-3): GAGVSQSPSNKVTEKGKDVELRCDPISGHTALYWYRQSLGQGLEFLIYFQGNSAPDKSGLPSDRFSAERTGGSVSTLTIQRTQQEDSAVYLCASSLGPLLVTGNTIYFGEGSWLTVV.